This paragraph covers one TCR beta chain sequence. Its antigen is currently unknown. This sample is drawn from a study of T cell responses to AZD1222 COVID-19 vaccine. Assay used: immunoSEQ multiplex PCR; TCRdb lists only in-frame clones, some missing. Of about 120,000 clones in the sample, 86% were seen once. The CDR3 runs to 15 residues. Per the germline V gene, CDR1 is MDHEN and CDR2 is SYDVKM. V lost 3 bases and J lost 0, with 11 bases in between. Study-wide findings and caveats: When two AZD1222 doses had been given, Spike-specific TCR breadth and depth rose. AZD1222 recipients seropositive at baseline numbered only five to seven.

This specimen consisted of peripheral blood, obtained 28 days after the second AZD1222 dose. The rearrangement links TRBV28 to TRBJ1-2; D perhaps matches TRBD1 (5 bases). The clonotype comes from an adult who received the AZD1222 COVID-19 vaccine. Written as DNA, the CDR3 is TGTGCCAGCAGTTTTAGAACGGGACCTAACTATGGCTACACCTTC. Protein product: CASSFRTGPNYGYTF.